Listed below are T cell receptor beta chains from one sample, sequenced in a study of blood T cells in healthy people across ages. One entry per CDR3 protein results from TCRdb running MiXCR on the 5' RACE reads. The data contain around 520,000 distinct CDR3 sequences, roughly a quarter of them singletons. This same sample was also taken into another study, of T cells of mothers and their children.

The sequenced sample was blood. These receptor sequences come from a boy aged 2-9 years in good health. Both conserved end residues are trimmed from each CDR3.

CDR3 protein	V gene	J gene
ASSQVLLYEQY	TRBV3-1	NA
ASSGAGASNEKLF	TRBV27	TRBJ1-4
AKSKREQHYNEQF	TRBV3-1	TRBJ2-1
SVGQGFNQPQH	TRBV29-1	TRBJ1-5
ASSPSRASRQF	TRBV27	TRBJ2-1
SATLRDRWEQY	TRBV20-1	TRBJ2-7
ASSIITGEGGNTIY	TRBV21-1	TRBJ1-3
ASGQKNIQY	TRBV30	TRBJ2-4
ASSYRDRAETQY	TRBV6-6	TRBJ2-5
SARWRGDSYEQY	TRBV20-1	TRBJ2-7
ASSQLQGTEAF	TRBV3-1	TRBJ1-1
ASTSSRSYNEQF	TRBV12-3/TRBV12-4	TRBJ2-1
SAINPTSGGKEQF	TRBV20-1	NA
ASSLSTASGQETQY	TRBV5-1	TRBJ2-5
ASSQVLLAGGRTGELF	TRBV3-1	TRBJ2-2
ASSLGQGALNTQY	TRBV7-9	TRBJ2-3
ASSLNRGKNEKLF	TRBV7-7	TRBJ1-4
ASSERDRGRYEQY	TRBV6-1	TRBJ2-7
ASSQDRGQGSSGANVLT	TRBV3-1	TRBJ2-6
SVFSDPQETQY	TRBV29-1	TRBJ2-5
VSSKLAGGPSETQY	TRBV5-5	TRBJ2-5
ASSLEPGWRSEQY	TRBV11-2	NA
AWSGQGRQPQH	TRBV30	TRBJ1-5
ASSLVRWRGNPSTDTQY	TRBV7-8	TRBJ2-3
ASSFSGTRETQY	TRBV12-3/TRBV12-4	TRBJ2-5
ATRNRVQSRVQETQY	TRBV7-8	TRBJ2-5
SVVRGSSISYNEQF	TRBV29-1	TRBJ2-1
ASSPRQNGELF	TRBV7-9	TRBJ2-2
ASSARSGEGSSYEQY	TRBV6-1	TRBJ2-7
ASSLWAENQPQH	TRBV5-6	TRBJ1-5
ASKQGGSETQY	TRBV7-9	TRBJ2-5
ASSWGGGSYNEQF	TRBV5-1	TRBJ2-1
ASSPRTYEYEQY	TRBV11-2	TRBJ2-7
ASGFFGTGDNEQF	TRBV12-5	TRBJ2-1
ASTRVREPEKLF	TRBV6-2/TRBV6-3	TRBJ1-4
ASSLKGKETQY	TRBV5-5	TRBJ2-5
ASSHMLGAGELF	TRBV14	TRBJ2-2
ASSTWTGDDYGYT	TRBV5-1	TRBJ1-2
ASSPARGSGTGELF	TRBV7-2	TRBJ2-2
ASSLDSASSGNTIY	TRBV5-4	TRBJ1-3
ASQSISGGPLYQETQY	TRBV5-1	TRBJ2-5
SARDPTGGYSPLH	TRBV20-1	TRBJ1-6
SAREGGWGIETQY	TRBV20-1	TRBJ2-5
ASSLGPAGPGYT	TRBV5-1	TRBJ1-2
ASSFWTSFQETQY	TRBV5-6	TRBJ2-5
ASNTLRKTQY	TRBV28	TRBJ2-5
ASSGGRGSYEQY	TRBV5-1	TRBJ2-7
ASSLEEPRPSTDTQY	TRBV5-1	TRBJ2-3
ASGTNEQF	TRBV6-5	TRBJ2-1
ATSRYDRVYGYT	TRBV15	TRBJ1-2
ASSPQANEKLF	TRBV27	TRBJ1-4
ASSWGDKNIQY	TRBV7-9	TRBJ2-4
ASSQGTSGPMGGETQY	TRBV4-3	TRBJ2-5
ASSPGTWYSYEQY	TRBV7-9	TRBJ2-7
SATGEARGIQY	TRBV20-1	TRBJ2-4